These 12 T cell receptor beta chains were all obtained from the same sample, sequenced in a study of neurological immune-mediated disorders. MiXCR was run by TCRdb on the 5' RACE reads, yielding one entry per CDR3 protein. The sample contains about 46,000 distinct CDR3 sequences, 1.9% of which appear only once. Sequencing was performed on PBMCs. The receptors were sampled from a woman aged 35 to 49 with multiple sclerosis.

Remarks on this clonotype: A much more abundant neighbour one base away suggests this may be a read error. CDR3: CASSLGSGGGYEQNF. The CDR3 DNA reads as TGCGCCAGCAGCTTGGGTAGCGGGGGAGGATACGAGCAGAACTTC. The chain recombines TRBV5-1 with TRBJ2-7, with 9 bases matching TRBD2. Germline assignment: CDR1 SGHRS and CDR2 YFSETQ. This CDR3 region has 15 residues.

This clonotype appeared many times. The J gene is TRBJ2-7, the V gene TRBV5-1, with 8 positions matching TRBD2. Germline CDR1 SGHRS, CDR2 YFSETQ. The CDR3 is 16 residues long. Trimming removed 4 bases from V and 4 bases from J; junction bases left unmatched: 13. DNA for the CDR3: TGCGCCAGCAGCCGGGGGGGCACAAACCTTGGGTACGAGCAGTACTTC. As protein: CASSRGGTNLGYEQYF. The full variable domain, rest sourced from reference TRBV5-1 and TRBJ2-7, is KAGVTQTPRYLIKTRGQQVTLSCSPISGHRSVSWYQQTPGQGLQFLFEYFSETQRNKGNFPGRFSGRQFSNSRSEMNVSTLELGDSALYLCASSRGGTNLGYEQYFGPGTRLTVT.

The table lists this clonotype with many counts. The chain couples TRBV7-9 to TRBJ2-7, with 9 bases matching TRBD1. Germline V gene sequence: CDR1 SEHNR, CDR2 FQNEAQ (reference sequence). J was trimmed by 6 bases and V by 3 bases; bases with no gene match: 9. The CDR3 runs 15 residues. CDR3 nucleotides: TGTGCCAGCAGCTTGAGCTACAGGGGGCTTGGCGAGCAGTACTTC. Its translation: CASSLSYRGLGEQYF. Full variable domain (outside the CDR3, taken from reference TRBV7-9 and TRBJ2-7): DTGVSQNPRHKITKRGQNVTFRCDPISEHNRLYWYRQTLGQGPEFLTYFQNEAQLEKSRLLSDRFSAERPKGSFSTLEIQRTEQGDSAMYLCASSLSYRGLGEQYFGPGTRLTVT.

This clonotype was detected a few times. The rearrangement uses TRBV20-1 and TRBJ1-2, with 7 bases lining up with TRBD1. The CDR3 is 16 amino acids. With 3 bases clipped from V and 1 base from J, the junction kept 11 bases outside the gene matches. CDR1 is DFQATT, CDR2 SNEGSKA, per germline (reference sequence). CDR3 residues: CSARGTTRQGNYGYTF. For the CDR3, the DNA is TGCAGTGCTAGGGGGACCACCCGACAGGGTAACTATGGCTACACCTTC.

This clonotype was seen many times. The chain is built from TRBV11-2 and TRBJ2-7; D uncertain. The V end was cut by 2 bases, the J end by 3 bases, with 8 bases between. The CDR3 covers 13 residues. The germline gives CDR1 SGHAT, CDR2 FQNNGV. Here the CDR3 reads CASSLPGVYEQYF. Written as DNA, the CDR3 is TGTGCCAGCAGCTTACCTGGGGTCTACGAGCAGTACTTC.

This clonotype showed up many times. V and J are TRBV10-3 and TRBJ1-2; TRBD1 might be the D (6 bases). Germline V gives CDR1 ENHRY, CDR2 SYGVKD. Trimming took 3 bases from V and 2 from J, leaving 16 bases between them. The length of the CDR3 is 16 residues. The CDR3 nucleotides read TGTGCCATCAGTGATTTAGGGGAGACAGGAAACTATGGCTACACCTTC. It specifies CAISDLGETGNYGYTF.

This clonotype was recorded many times. The chain is built from TRBV6-1 and TRBJ2-1; D not resolved. This CDR3 has 13 residues. The germline gives CDR1 MNHNS, CDR2 SASEGT. V was shortened by 6 bases and J by 10 bases, with 16 bases between the two germline ends. The CDR3 DNA reads as TGTGCCAGCAGGAGCTCCACCATGTCGGAGCAGTTCTTC. Protein product: CASRSSTMSEQFF.

This clonotype has a count of ten or more. This chain uses TRBV7-8 with TRBJ2-3; 7 bases fit TRBD2. This CDR3 spans 17 amino acids. Trimming took 2 bases from V and 1 from J; bases not matched to a gene: 9. Germline-derived CDR1 and CDR2 are SGHVS and FQNEAQ. CDR3 sequence (DNA): TGTGCCAGCAGCTTATATCTAATCCGGGGGGGCACAGATACGCAGTATTTT. This sequence encodes CASSLYLIRGGTDTQYF.

This clonotype was counted many times. The rearrangement joins TRBV5-1 to TRBJ2-3, with 9 bases that match TRBD2. V gave up 5 bases and J gave up 4 bases; unmatched junction bases: 8. Germline CDR1 SGHRS, CDR2 YFSETQ. The CDR3 spans 15 residues. The CDR3 protein is CASSIWGLAPDTQYF. The DNA of the CDR3 is TGCGCCAGCAGTATTTGGGGACTAGCCCCAGATACGCAGTATTTT. The variable domain in full, completed from reference TRBV5-1 and TRBJ2-3, reads KAGVTQTPRYLIKTRGQQVTLSCSPISGHRSVSWYQQTPGQGLQFLFEYFSETQRNKGNFPGRFSGRQFSNSRSEMNVSTLELGDSALYLCASSIWGLAPDTQYFGPGTRLTVL.

This clonotype was counted at least ten times. The chain links TRBV20-1 to TRBJ2-5; possible D gene TRBD1, 6 bases. Trimming cost V 2 bases and J 3 bases, with 13 bases left between them. The CDR3 runs to 14 residues. Germline assignment: CDR1 DFQATT and CDR2 SNEGSKA (reference sequence). CDR3 protein: CSARRQVIEETQYF. CDR3 coding DNA: TGCAGTGCTAGAAGACAGGTTATAGAAGAGACCCAGTACTTC.

In its sample, this clonotype was seen many times. CDR3 in DNA: TGTGCCAGCAGTTACTCGAAGAGGGGTAGCAATCAGCCCCAGCATTTT. Protein sequence: CASSYSKRGSNQPQHF. V usage is TRBV6-2 or TRBV6-3 and J usage is TRBJ1-5, with D perhaps matching TRBD1 (5 bases). Per germline, CDR1 MNHEY and CDR2 SVGEGT. V was trimmed by 0 bases and J by 0 bases, leaving 9 bases between them. The CDR3 sequence is 16 residues long.

This clonotype was recorded many times. The rearrangement joins TRBV20-1 to TRBJ2-5, with no clear D. V was trimmed by 6 bases and J by 2 bases, leaving 10 bases between them. CDR3 size: 12 residues. Germline V CDR1 and CDR2: DFQATT, SNEGSKA (reference sequence). CDR3 DNA sequence: TGCAGTGCGGCCCTGGGACAAGAGACCCAGTACTTC. Protein sequence: CSAALGQETQYF.